What follows describes a single TCR beta chain. V shed 4 bases, J shed 0 bases, and the junction held 4 bases outside the gene matches. CDR1 is SNHLY and CDR2 is FYNNEI in the germline V gene. The CDR3 has 17 residues. This sample was taken from a study of T cells in Graves' hyperthyroidism and ophthalmopathy. There were TCR beta CDR3 regions amplified from RNA transcripts. HTBI primers were employed in a first-round RT-PCR of the TCR CDR3. TCRdb re-called the multiplex PCR reads through MiXCR, storing one row per CDR3 protein. The sample yields fewer than 650,000 distinct CDR3 sequences, over 11% seen once.

The chain carries TRBV2 and TRBJ2-3, with 13 positions matching TRBD2. The specimen sequenced was blood. The sequence came from a woman aged 25-40 years with Graves' hyperthyroidism that later progressed to Graves' ophthalmopathy. CDR3 region: CASSGTSGRTSTDTQYF. DNA of the CDR3: TGTGCCAGCAGTGGGACTAGCGGGAGAACTAGCACAGATACGCAGTATTTT.